Below, one T cell receptor (beta chain) is given with its context. No cognate antigen has been identified for it. One base away there is no much larger clone; base qualities are not given. The trial excluded patients who had a history of autoimmune disease or who were on systemic immunosuppression. Peripheral blood for TCR sequencing was collected from all dose cohorts at baseline, on cycle 4 day 1, and on cycle 7 day 1. The samples were drawn from a first-in-human, open-label, multicenter phase I dose-escalation trial of ivuxolimab. The trial enrolled adults with locally advanced or metastatic head and neck squamous cell, hepatocellular, melanoma or renal cell carcinoma. Before TCR sequencing, CD4+ and CD8+ T cells were separately sorted from peripheral blood. These data originate in a study of OX40 agonist ivuxolimab in advanced cancers. Looking at the study overall: Ivuxolimab was an agonistic, fully human IgG2 monoclonal antibody directed against OX40 (CD134), a costimulatory receptor. Intravenous ivuxolimab was administered to patients every 2 weeks at six dose levels: 0.01, 0.1, 0.3, 1.5, 3 and 10 mg/kg. Among the approximately 54 dose-escalation patients, around 19 had hepatocellular carcinoma, 15 or so melanoma, 9 renal cell carcinoma and 9 head and neck cancer. A male proportion of under 85% and a mean age of about 60 years, ranging from about 23 to 79, were recorded for the dose-escalation cohort. Patients were allowed to have had prior anti-PD-1, anti-PD-L1 or anti-CTLA-4 therapy, and approximately 40% of the dose-escalation patients had been treated with checkpoint inhibitors. Partial responses occurred in three dose-escalation patients: two with cutaneous melanoma and one with hepatocellular carcinoma. The point of sequencing TCRbeta in the periphery was to test whether ivuxolimab changed TCR sequence diversity and drove clonal T-cell expansion. The paper covers the monotherapy dose-escalation part of the phase I ivuxolimab trial, which included N ≈ 50 patients.

Genomic DNA was extracted from sorted cells for sequencing of the TCRbeta CDR3 region. TCRbeta CDR3 regions were sequenced using the immunoSEQ Assay. TCRdb's version of the immuneACCESS table is confined to in-frame rearrangements and falls short of the full clone set. An unresolved V gene accounts for under half of the shortfall where checked; the remainder is of unknown origin. The sample profile shows over 50,000 clones; approximately 92% of them were found once. The top ten constitute 23% of the sample. The CDR3 measures 13 amino acids from cysteine to phenylalanine. Just CDR3 DNA is preserved here, 39 bases in frame from base 1. The junction shows trimming of 3 bases on V and 4 bases on J, plus 10 bases between the germline ends. Per the germline V gene (reference sequence), GTSNPN is the CDR1 and SVGIG is the CDR2. General conclusions and limits of the study: After ivuxolimab, expanded clones were on average more numerous among CD8+ T cells than among CD4+ T cells. The antigen specificity of the peripheral T cells that underwent clonal expansion was not determined. Low levels of normalized T-cell clonal expansion were also shown by some nonresponding patients. In the 0.1-3.0 mg/kg groups, partial responders had among the lowest normalized peripheral clonal expansion, particularly in CD8+ T cells. At doses of 0.1 to 3.0 mg/kg, clonal expansion of both CD4+ and CD8+ T cells in blood was seen between baseline and week 6.

The rearrangement joined TRBV30 to TRBJ1-3, with the D gene uncertain. The sample in question was CD4+ or CD8+ T cells sorted from blood, obtained in a trial of the OX40 agonist ivuxolimab. This receptor was obtained from an adult with an advanced solid tumor such as melanoma, head and neck, liver or kidney cancer. The CDR3 region: CAWSSTPGNTIYF. The DNA reads as follows: TGTGCCTGGAGCTCGACCCCCGGAAACACCATATATTTT.